The present T cell receptor (beta chain) was sequenced within a study of identifying expanded T cells in peripheral blood. Healthy donors had no documented immune events, such as infections, while sampled. The germline gives CDR1 MNHEY, CDR2 SVGAGI. The CDR3 runs to 12 residues. Using immunoSEQ multiplex PCR, the repertoire was profiled, and TCRdb retains in-frame clones only, with some absent. Seen here are 90,000 to 100,000 clones, roughly 90% observed once, and the top ten hold approximately 5.3%. The specimen sequenced was blood. The TCR comes from a person aged 18 to 70 in good health. The chain links TRBV6-5 to TRBJ2-5; D might be TRBD2 (6 bases). The J call may be mistaken, given a closer DNA end match to TRBJ2-7. CDR3: CASRRGSYEQYF. The DNA for the CDR3 is TGTGCCAGCAGGCGGGGTTCCTACGAGCAGTACTTC.